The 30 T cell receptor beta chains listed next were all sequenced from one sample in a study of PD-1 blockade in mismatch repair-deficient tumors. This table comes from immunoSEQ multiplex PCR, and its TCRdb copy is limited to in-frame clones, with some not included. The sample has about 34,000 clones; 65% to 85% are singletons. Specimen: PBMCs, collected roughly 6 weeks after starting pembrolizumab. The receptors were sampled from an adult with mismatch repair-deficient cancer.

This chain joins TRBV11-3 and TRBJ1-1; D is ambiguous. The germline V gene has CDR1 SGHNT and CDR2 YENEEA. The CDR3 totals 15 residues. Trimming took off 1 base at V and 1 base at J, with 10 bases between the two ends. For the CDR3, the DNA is TGTGCCAGCAGCTTAGCGGGTATTAGGAACACTGAAGCTTTCTTT. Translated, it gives CASSLAGIRNTEAFF.

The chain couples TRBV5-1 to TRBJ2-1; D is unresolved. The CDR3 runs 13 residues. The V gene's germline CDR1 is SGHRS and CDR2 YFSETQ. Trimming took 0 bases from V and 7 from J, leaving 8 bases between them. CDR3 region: CASSLGLDNEQFF. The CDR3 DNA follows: TGCGCCAGCAGCTTGGGACTGGATAATGAGCAGTTCTTC.

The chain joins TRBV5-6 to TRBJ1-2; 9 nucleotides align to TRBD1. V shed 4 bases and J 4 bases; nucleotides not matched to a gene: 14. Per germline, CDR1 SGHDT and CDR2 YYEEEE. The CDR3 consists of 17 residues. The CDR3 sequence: CASSPGPQGAQTYGYTF. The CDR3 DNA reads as TGTGCCAGCAGCCCGGGACCACAGGGGGCCCAGACCTATGGCTACACCTTC.

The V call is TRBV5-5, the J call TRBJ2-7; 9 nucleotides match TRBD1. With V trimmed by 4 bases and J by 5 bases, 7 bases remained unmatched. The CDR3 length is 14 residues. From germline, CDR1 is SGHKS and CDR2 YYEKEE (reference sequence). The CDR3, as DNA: TGTGCCAGCAGCCCCCGGGACAGGGAAAACGAGCAGTACTTC. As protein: CASSPRDRENEQYF.

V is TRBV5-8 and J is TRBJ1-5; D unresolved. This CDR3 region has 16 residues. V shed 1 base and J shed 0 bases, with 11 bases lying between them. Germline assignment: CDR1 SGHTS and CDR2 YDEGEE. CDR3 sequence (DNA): TGTGCCAGCAGCTTGCGGGGATTCTATAGCAATCAGCCCCAGCATTTT. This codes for CASSLRGFYSNQPQHF.

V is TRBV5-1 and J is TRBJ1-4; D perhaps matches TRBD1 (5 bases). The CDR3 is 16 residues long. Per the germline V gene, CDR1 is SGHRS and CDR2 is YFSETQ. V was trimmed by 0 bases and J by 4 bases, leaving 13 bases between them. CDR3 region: CASSLARQNNNEKLFF. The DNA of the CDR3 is TGCGCCAGCAGCTTGGCTCGACAGAATAATAATGAAAAACTGTTTTTT.

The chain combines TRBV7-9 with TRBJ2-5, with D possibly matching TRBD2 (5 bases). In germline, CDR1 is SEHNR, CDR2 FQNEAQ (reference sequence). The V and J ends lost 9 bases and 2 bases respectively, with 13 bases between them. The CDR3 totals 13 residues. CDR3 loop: CASAAAPQETQYF. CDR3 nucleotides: TGTGCCAGTGCAGCGGCACCGCAAGAGACCCAGTACTTC.

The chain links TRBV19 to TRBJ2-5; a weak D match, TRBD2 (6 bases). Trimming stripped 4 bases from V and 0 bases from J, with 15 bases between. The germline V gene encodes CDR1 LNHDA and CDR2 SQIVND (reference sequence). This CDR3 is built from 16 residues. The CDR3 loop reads CASSRLGGLYQETQYF. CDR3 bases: TGTGCCAGTAGTAGATTGGGGGGTCTGTACCAAGAGACCCAGTACTTC.

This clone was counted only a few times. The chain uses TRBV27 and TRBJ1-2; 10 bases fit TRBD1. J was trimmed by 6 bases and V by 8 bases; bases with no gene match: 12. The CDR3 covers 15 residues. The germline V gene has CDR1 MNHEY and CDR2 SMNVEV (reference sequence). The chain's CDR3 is CASRNPGQGRDGYTF. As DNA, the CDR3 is TGTGCCAGCCGGAATCCGGGACAGGGGAGAGATGGCTACACCTTC.

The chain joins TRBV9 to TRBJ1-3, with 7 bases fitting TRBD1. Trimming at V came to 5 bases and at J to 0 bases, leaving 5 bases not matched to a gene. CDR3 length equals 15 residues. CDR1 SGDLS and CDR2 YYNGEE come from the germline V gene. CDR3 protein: CASRQGQNSGNTIYF. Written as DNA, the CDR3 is TGTGCCAGCAGACAGGGGCAGAACTCTGGAAACACCATATATTTT.

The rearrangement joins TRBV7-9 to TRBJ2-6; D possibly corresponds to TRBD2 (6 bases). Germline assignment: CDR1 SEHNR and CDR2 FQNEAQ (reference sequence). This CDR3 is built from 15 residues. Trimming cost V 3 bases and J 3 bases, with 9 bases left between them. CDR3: CASSLGGYGANVLTF. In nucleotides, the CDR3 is TGTGCCAGCAGCTTGGGGGGTTATGGGGCCAACGTCCTGACTTTC. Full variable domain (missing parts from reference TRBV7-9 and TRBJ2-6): DTGVSQNPRHKITKRGQNVTFRCDPISEHNRLYWYRQTLGQGPEFLTYFQNEAQLEKSRLLSDRFSAERPKGSFSTLEIQRTEQGDSAMYLCASSLGGYGANVLTFGAGSRLTVL.

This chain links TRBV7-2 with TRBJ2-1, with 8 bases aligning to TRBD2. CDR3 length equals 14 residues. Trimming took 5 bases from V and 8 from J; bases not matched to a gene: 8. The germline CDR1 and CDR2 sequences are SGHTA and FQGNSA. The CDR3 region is CASSRSGNRYEQFF. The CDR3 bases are TGTGCCAGCAGCCGTAGCGGGAATAGGTATGAGCAGTTCTTC.

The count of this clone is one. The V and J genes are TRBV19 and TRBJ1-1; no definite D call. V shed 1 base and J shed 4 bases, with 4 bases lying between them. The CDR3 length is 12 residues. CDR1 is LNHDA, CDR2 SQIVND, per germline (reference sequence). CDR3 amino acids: CASSIGATEAFF. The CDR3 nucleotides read TGTGCCAGTAGTATAGGGGCCACTGAAGCTTTCTTT.

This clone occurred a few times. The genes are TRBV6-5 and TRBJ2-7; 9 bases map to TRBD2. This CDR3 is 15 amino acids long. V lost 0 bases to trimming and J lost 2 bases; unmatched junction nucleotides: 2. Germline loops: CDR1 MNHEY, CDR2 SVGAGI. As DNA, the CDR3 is TGTGCCAGCAGTTACTCGACTAGCGGTACCTACGAGCAGTACTTC. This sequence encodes CASSYSTSGTYEQYF.

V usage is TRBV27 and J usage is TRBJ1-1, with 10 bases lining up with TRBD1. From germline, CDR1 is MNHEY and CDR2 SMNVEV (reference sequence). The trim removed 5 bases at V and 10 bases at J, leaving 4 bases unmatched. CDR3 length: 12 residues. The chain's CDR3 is CASSPRTGGAFF. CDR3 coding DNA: TGTGCCAGCAGTCCACGGACAGGGGGAGCTTTCTTT.

The CDR3 region is CASRPGQYSGNTIYF. The CDR3 coding sequence is TGTGCCAGCAGGCCGGGACAATATTCTGGAAACACCATATATTTT. V usage is TRBV6-1 and J usage is TRBJ1-3, with D possibly TRBD1 on 6 matching bases. V was trimmed by 6 bases and J by 1 base, leaving 13 bases between them. This CDR3 spans 15 amino acids. CDR1 is MNHNS and CDR2 is SASEGT in the germline V gene.

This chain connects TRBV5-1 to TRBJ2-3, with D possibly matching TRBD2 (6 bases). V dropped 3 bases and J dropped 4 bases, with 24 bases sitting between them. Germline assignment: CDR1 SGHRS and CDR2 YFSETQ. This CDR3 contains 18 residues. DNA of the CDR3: TGCGCCAGCAGCTCGCCAGCGGGCAGTGGGGGAGAGTCAGATACGCAGTATTTT. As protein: CASSSPAGSGGESDTQYF.

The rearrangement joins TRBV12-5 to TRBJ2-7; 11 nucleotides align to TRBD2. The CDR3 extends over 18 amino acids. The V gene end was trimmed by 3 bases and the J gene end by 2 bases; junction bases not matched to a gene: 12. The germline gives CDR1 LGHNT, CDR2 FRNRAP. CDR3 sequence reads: CASGLYLETSGETYEQYF. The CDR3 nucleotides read TGTGCTAGTGGTTTATACCTCGAGACTAGCGGGGAAACCTACGAGCAGTACTTC.

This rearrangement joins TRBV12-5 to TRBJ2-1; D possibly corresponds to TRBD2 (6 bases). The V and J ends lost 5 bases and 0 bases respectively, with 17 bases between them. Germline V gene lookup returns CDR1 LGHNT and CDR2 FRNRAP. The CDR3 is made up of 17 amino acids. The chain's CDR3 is CASGTPRLESSYNEQFF. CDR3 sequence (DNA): TGTGCTAGTGGTACCCCCCGACTAGAGAGCTCCTACAATGAGCAGTTCTTC.

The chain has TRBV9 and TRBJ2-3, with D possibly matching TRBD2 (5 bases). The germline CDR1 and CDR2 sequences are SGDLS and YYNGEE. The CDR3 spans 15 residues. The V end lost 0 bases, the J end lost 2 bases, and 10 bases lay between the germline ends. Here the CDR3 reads CASSVVGLSTDTQYF. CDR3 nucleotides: TGTGCCAGCAGCGTAGTTGGACTTTCCACAGATACGCAGTATTTT. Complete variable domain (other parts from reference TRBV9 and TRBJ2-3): DSGVTQTPKHLITATGQRVTLRCSPRSGDLSVYWYQQSLDQGLQFLIQYYNGEERAKGNILERFSAQQFPDLHSELNLSSLELGDSALYFCASSVVGLSTDTQYFGPGTRLTVL.

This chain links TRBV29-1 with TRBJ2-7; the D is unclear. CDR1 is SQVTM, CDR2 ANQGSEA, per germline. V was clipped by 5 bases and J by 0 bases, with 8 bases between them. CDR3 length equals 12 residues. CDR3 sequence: CSVRIDSYEQYF. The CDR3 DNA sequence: TGCAGCGTTCGAATAGACTCCTACGAGCAGTACTTC.

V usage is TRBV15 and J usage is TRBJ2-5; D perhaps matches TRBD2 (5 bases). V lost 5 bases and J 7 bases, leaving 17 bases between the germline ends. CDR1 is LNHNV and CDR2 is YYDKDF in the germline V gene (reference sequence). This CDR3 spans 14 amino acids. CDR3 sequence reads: CATSVESSTGTQYF. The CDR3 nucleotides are TGTGCCACCAGCGTGGAGTCTAGCACGGGGACCCAGTACTTC. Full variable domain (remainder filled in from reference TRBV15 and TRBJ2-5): DAMVIQNPRYQVTQFGKPVTLSCSQTLNHNVMYWYQQKSSQAPKLLFHYYDKDFNNEADTPDNFQSRRPNTSFCFLDIRSPGLGDTAMYLCATSVESSTGTQYFGPGTRLLVL.

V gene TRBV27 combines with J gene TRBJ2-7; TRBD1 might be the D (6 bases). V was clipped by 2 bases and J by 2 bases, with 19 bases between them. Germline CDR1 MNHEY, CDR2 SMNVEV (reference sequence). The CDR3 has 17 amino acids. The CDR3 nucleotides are TGTGCCAGCAGTTTAGCGACAGGTCCGCGTTCTCCCTACGAGCAGTACTTC. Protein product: CASSLATGPRSPYEQYF.

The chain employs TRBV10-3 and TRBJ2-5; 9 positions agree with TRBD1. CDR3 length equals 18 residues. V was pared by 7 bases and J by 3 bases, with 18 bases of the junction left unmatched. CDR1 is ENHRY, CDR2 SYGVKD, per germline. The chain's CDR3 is CAIIRGYEDRGREETQYF. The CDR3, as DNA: TGTGCCATCATAAGAGGATACGAGGACAGGGGTAGGGAAGAGACCCAGTACTTC.

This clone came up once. CDR3 residues: CASNPLAGGSSSYNEQFF. The CDR3 nucleotides read TGCGCCAGCAACCCACTAGCGGGAGGTAGTAGCTCCTACAATGAGCAGTTCTTC. This chain connects TRBV5-1 to TRBJ2-1, with TRBD2 matching over 12 bases. This CDR3 contains 18 residues. Germline V gives CDR1 SGHRS, CDR2 YFSETQ. V lost 6 bases to trimming and J lost 0 bases; unmatched junction nucleotides: 10.

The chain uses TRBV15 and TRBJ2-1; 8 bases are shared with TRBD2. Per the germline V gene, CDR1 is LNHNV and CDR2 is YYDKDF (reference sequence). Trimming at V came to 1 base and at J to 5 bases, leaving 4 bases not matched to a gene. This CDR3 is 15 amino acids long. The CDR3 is CATSRGPGGNNEQFF. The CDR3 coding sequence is TGTGCCACCAGCAGAGGTCCGGGAGGGAACAATGAGCAGTTCTTC.

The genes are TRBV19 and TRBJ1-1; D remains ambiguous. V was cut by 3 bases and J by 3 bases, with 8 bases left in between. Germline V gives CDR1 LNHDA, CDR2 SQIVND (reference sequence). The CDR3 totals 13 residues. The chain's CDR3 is CASSIRGDTEAFF. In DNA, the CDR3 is TGTGCCAGTAGTATTCGGGGAGACACTGAAGCTTTCTTT.

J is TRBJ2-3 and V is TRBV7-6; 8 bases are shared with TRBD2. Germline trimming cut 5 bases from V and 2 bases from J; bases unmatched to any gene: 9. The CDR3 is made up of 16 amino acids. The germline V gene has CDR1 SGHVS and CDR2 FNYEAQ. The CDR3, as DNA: TGTGCCAGCAGCCAAGAAGCTAGCGGGTACACAGATACGCAGTATTTT. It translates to CASSQEASGYTDTQYF.

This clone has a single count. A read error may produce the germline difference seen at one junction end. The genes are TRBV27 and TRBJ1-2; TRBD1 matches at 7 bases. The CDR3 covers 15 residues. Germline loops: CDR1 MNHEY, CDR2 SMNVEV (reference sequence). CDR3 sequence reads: CASSLSPHRGHGYTF. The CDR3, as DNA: TGTGCCAGCAGTCTATCCCCCCACAGGGGACATGGCTACACCTTC.

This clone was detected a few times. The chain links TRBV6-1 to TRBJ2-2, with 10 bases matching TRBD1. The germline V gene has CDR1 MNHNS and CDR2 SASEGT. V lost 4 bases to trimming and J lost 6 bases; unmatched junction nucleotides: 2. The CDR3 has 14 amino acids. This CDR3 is CASSGQGAPGELFF. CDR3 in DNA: TGTGCCAGCAGTGGACAGGGGGCGCCCGGGGAGCTGTTTTTT.